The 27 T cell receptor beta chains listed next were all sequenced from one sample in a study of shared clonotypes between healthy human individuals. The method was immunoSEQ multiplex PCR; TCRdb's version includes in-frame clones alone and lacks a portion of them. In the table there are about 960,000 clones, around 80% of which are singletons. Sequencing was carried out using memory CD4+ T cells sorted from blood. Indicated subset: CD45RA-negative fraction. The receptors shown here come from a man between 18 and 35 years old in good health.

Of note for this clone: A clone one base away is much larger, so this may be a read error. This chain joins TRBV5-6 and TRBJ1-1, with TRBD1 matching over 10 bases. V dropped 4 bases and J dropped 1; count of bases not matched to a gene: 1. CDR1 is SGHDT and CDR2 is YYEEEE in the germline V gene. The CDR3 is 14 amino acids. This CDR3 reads CASSGDRGNTEAFF. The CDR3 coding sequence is TGTGCCAGCAGCGGGGACAGGGGGAACACTGAAGCTTTCTTT.

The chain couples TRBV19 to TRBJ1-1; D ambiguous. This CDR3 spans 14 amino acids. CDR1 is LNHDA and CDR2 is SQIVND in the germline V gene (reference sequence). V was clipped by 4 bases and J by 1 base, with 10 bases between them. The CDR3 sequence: CASSTRGRNTEAFF. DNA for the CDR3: TGTGCCAGTAGTACCCGTGGCAGGAACACTGAAGCTTTCTTT.

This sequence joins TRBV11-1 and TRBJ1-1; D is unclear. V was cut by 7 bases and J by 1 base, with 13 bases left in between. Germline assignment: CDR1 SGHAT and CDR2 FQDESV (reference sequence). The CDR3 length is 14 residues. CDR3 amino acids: CASKKSGGNTEAFF. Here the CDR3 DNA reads TGTGCCAGCAAGAAGTCGGGCGGGAACACTGAAGCTTTCTTT.

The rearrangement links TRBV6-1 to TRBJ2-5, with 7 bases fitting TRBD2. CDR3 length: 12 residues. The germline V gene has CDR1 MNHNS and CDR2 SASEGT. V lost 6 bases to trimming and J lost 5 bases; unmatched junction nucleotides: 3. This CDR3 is CASRGLSETQYF. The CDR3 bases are TGTGCCAGCAGGGGACTATCGGAGACCCAGTACTTC.

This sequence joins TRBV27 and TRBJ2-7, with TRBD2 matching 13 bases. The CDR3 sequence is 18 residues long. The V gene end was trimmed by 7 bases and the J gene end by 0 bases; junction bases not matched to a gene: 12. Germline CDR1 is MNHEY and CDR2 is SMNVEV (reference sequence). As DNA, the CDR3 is TGTGCCAGCAAGACGACTAGCGGGGGGCTTCGTAGCTCCTACGAGCAGTACTTC. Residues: CASKTTSGGLRSSYEQYF.

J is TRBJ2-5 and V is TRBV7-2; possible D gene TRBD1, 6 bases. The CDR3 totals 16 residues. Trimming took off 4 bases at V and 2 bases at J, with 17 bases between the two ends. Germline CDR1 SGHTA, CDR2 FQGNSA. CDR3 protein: CASSSGQSMTQETQYF. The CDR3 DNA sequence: TGTGCCAGCAGCTCTGGACAGAGCATGACTCAAGAGACCCAGTACTTC.

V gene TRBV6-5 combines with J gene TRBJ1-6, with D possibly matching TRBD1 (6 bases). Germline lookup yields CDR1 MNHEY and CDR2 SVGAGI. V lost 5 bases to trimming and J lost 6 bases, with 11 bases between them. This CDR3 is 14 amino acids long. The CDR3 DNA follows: TGTGCCAGCAGTACAGGGAATCTTAATTCACCCCTCCACTTT. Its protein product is CASSTGNLNSPLHF.

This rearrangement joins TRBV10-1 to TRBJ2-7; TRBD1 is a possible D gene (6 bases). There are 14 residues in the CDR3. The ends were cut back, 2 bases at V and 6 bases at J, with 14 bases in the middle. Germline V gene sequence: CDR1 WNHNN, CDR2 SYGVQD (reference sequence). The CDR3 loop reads CASSEGTFPTEQYF. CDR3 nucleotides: TGCGCCAGCAGTGAGGGGACATTTCCAACCGAGCAGTACTTC.

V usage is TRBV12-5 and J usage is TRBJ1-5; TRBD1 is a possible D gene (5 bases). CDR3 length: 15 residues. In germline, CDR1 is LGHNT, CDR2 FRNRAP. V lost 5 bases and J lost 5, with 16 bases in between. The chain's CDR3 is CASGHTVGGYQPQHF. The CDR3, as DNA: TGTGCTAGTGGTCACACAGTTGGGGGGTATCAGCCCCAGCATTTT.

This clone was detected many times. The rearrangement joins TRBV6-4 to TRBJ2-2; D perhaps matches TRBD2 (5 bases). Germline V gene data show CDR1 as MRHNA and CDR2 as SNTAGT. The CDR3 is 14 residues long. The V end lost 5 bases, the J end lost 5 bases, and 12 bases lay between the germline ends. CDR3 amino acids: CASSPSPGTGELFF. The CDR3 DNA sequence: TGTGCCAGCAGTCCCTCTCCGGGGACCGGGGAGCTGTTTTTT.

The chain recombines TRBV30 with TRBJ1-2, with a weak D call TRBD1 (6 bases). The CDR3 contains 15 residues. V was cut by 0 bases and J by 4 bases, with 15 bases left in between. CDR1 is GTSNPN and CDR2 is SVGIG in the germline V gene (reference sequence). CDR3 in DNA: TGTGCCTGGAGTGTACTCTCGGGGGCAAGCTATGGCTACACCTTC. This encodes CAWSVLSGASYGYTF.

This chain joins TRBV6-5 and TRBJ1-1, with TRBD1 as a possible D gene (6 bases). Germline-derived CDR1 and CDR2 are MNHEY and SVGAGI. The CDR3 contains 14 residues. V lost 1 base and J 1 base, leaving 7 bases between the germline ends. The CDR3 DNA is TGTGCCAGCAGTTACTTGGACAGGAACACTGAAGCTTTCTTT. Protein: CASSYLDRNTEAFF.

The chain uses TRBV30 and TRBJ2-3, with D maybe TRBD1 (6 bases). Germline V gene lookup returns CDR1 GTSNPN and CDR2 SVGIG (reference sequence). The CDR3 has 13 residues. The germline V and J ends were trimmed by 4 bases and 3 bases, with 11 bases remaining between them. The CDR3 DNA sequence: TGTGCCTGGAAGGTCAGGGGAACAGATACGCAGTATTTT. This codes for CAWKVRGTDTQYF. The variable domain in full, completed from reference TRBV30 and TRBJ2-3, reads SQTIHQWPATLVQPVGSPLSLECTVEGTSNPNLYWYRQAAGRGLQLLFYSVGIGQISSEVPQNLSASRPQDRQFILSSKKLLLSDSGFYLCAWKVRGTDTQYFGPGTRLTVL.

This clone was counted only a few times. The CDR3 is CASRPDRTSNQPQHF. The DNA for the CDR3 is TGTGCCAGCAGACCTGACAGAACTAGCAATCAGCCCCAGCATTTT. V gene TRBV6-5 combines with J gene TRBJ1-5; TRBD1 might be the D (5 bases). The CDR3 consists of 15 residues. From germline, CDR1 is MNHEY and CDR2 SVGAGI. V lost 6 bases and J lost 0, with 12 bases in between.

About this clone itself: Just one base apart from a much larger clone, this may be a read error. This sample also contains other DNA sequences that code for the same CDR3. CDR3 DNA: TGTGCCAGCAGCCAAGGGAACACAGATACGCAGTATTTT. Amino acids: CASSQGNTDTQYF. The chain recombines TRBV14 with TRBJ2-3; no firm D call. Germline lookup yields CDR1 SGHDN and CDR2 FVKESK. The V end was cut by 1 base, the J end by 2 bases, with 4 bases between. This CDR3 region has 13 residues.

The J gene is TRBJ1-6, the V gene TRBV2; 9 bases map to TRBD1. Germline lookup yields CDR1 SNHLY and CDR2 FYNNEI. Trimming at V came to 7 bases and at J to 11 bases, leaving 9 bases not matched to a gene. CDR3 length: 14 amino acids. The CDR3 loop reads CASMTGQGAAPLHF. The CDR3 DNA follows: TGTGCCAGCATGACGGGACAGGGCGCAGCACCCCTCCACTTT.

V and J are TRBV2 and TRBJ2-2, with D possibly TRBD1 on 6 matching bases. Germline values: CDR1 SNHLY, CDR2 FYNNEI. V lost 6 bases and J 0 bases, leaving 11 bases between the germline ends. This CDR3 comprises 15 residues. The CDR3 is CASRKDSPNTGELFF. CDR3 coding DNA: TGTGCCAGCAGAAAGGACAGCCCGAACACCGGGGAGCTGTTTTTT.

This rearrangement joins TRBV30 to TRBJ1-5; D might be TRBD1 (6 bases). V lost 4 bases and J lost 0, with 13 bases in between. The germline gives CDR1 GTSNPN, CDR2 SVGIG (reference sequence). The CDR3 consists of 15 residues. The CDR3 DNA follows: TGTGCCTGGAACCCGGACAGATCTAGCAATCAGCCCCAGCATTTT. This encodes CAWNPDRSSNQPQHF.

CDR3 in DNA: TGTGCCAGTAGTATAGGCGGGGTGAGCACAGATACGCAGTATTTT. Translated, it gives CASSIGGVSTDTQYF. The chain carries TRBV19 and TRBJ2-3; D is perhaps TRBD2 (6 bases). The length of the CDR3 is 15 residues. The V end lost 1 base, the J end lost 0 bases, and 8 bases lay between the germline ends. From germline, CDR1 is LNHDA and CDR2 SQIVND (reference sequence).

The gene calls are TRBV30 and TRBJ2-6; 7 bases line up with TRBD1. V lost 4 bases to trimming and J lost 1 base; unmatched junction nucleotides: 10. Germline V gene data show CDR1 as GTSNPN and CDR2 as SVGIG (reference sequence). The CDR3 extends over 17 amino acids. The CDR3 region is CAWMRGQGVSGANVLTF. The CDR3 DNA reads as TGTGCCTGGATGAGGGGGCAGGGTGTTTCTGGGGCCAACGTCCTGACTTTC.

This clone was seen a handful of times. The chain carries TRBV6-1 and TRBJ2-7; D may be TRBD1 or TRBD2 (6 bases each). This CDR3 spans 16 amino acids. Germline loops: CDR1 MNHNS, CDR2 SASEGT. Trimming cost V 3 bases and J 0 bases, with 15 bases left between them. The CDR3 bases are TGTGCCAGCAGTGATGAGGGTGGGGGGCGCTCCTACGAGCAGTACTTC. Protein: CASSDEGGGRSYEQYF.

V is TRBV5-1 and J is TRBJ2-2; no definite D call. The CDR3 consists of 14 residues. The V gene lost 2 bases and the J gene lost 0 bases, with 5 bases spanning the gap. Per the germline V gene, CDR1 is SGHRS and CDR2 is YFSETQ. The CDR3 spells CASSFDTNTGELFF. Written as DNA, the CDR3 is TGCGCCAGCAGCTTCGACACGAACACCGGGGAGCTGTTTTTT.

The CDR3 coding sequence is TGTGCCAGCAGTAGGACAGGGACCCCCTACGAGCAGTACTTC. Its protein product is CASSRTGTPYEQYF. The chain has TRBV27 and TRBJ2-7; 8 bases map to TRBD1. Losses at the gene ends were 5 bases for V and 2 bases for J; bases not matched to a gene: 5. The CDR3 is 14 amino acids. Per the germline V gene, CDR1 is MNHEY and CDR2 is SMNVEV (reference sequence).

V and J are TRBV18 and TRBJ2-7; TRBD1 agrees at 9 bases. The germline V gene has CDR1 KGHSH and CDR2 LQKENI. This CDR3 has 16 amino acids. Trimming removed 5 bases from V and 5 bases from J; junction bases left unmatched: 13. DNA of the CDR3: TGTGCCAGCTCATCGCCTACCGGGACAGGGTCGCACGAGCAGTACTTC. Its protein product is CASSSPTGTGSHEQYF.

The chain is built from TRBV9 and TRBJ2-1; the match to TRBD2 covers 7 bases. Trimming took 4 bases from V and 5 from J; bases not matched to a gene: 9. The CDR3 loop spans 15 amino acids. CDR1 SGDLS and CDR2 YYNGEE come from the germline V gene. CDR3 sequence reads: CASSPGSLADNEQFF. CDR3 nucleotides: TGTGCCAGCAGCCCCGGCAGTCTAGCGGACAATGAGCAGTTCTTC.

DNA for the CDR3: TGTGCCAGTAGTCCCTCGACCTCTTATAGCAATCAGCCCCAGCATTTT. Translation: CASSPSTSYSNQPQHF. The chain uses TRBV19 and TRBJ1-5; the D is unclear. The V gene lost 5 bases and the J gene lost 0 bases, with 14 bases spanning the gap. CDR1 and CDR2 (germline): LNHDA, SQIVND (reference sequence). CDR3 size: 16 residues.

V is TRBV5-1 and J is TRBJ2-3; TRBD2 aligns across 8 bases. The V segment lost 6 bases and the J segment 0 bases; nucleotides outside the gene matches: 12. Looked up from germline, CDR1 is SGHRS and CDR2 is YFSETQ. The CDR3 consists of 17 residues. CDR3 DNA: TGCGCCAGCAAAAGGACTAGCCAAATGGGTAGCACAGATACGCAGTATTTT. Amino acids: CASKRTSQMGSTDTQYF.